The rows below give T cell receptor beta chains drawn from one sample of a study of blood T cells in healthy people across ages. TCRdb reprocessed the 5' RACE reads via MiXCR and lists one record per CDR3 protein. The sample gives around 850,000 distinct CDR3 sequences, about 37% of which show up once; 10% to 15% is in the top ten. Sample: blood. The receptors shown here come from a man between 18 and 35 years old in good health. CDR3s include the opening cysteine and the closing phenylalanine or tryptophan. The D gene is left open where the match is weak. Clone size appears in some rows only: once, few, many, or a class for an expanded clone.

few 13 TRBD1 TRBJ2-7 TRBV20-1 CSARAGTANEQYF TGCAGTGCTAGAGCGGGGACAGCCAACGAGCAGTACTTC
. 15 TRBD1 TRBJ1-5 TRBV7-2 CASSTGQGDNQPQHF TGTGCCAGCAGCACGGGACAGGGAGACAATCAGCCCCAGCATTTT
many 17 . TRBJ2-4 TRBV4-1 CASSQAPGGKAKNIQYF TGCGCCAGCAGCCAAGCCCCGGGGGGCAAAGCCAAAAACATTCAGTACTTC
few 14 . TRBJ2-7 TRBV12-3/TRBV12-4 CASSFGDWADEQYF TGTGCCAGCAGTTTCGGGGATTGGGCAGATGAGCAGTACTTC
. 12 . TRBJ1-2 TRBV29-1 CSVAHSLVGYTF TGCAGCGTTGCCCACAGCCTCGTTGGCTACACCTTC
. 16 . TRBJ2-1 TRBV7-8 CASSLEATLGGNEQFF TGTGCCAGCAGCTTAGAGGCTACCCTCGGTGGCAATGAGCAGTTCTTC
. 14 TRBD2 TRBJ2-7 TRBV7-8 CASSFSGNSYEQYF TGTGCCAGCAGCTTTAGCGGGAACTCCTACGAGCAGTACTTC
. 15 . TRBJ2-7 TRBV4-2 CASSPKGGDSYEQYF TGTGCCAGCAGCCCAAAAGGGGGGGACTCCTACGAGCAGTACTTC
few 12 . TRBJ1-2 TRBV20-1 CSARQSNYGYTF TGCAGTGCTAGACAGTCTAACTATGGCTACACCTTC
. 14 . TRBJ2-2 TRBV12-3/TRBV12-4 CASSPGGLTGELFF TGTGCCAGCAGCCCTGGGGGGCTAACCGGGGAGCTGTTTTTT